This T cell receptor (beta chain) was obtained from a study of blood T cells in healthy people across ages. Next came a second PCR, run for about 7 to 12 cycles, which used a sample-barcoded 5' primer along with a J-beta primer mix. A single record per CDR3 protein comes from TCRdb applying MiXCR to the 5' RACE reads. This table has more than 500,000 distinct CDR3 sequences, 27% appearing once. The sample holds many counts of this clonotype. The receptor was isolated from a woman in her 70s in good health. Source material: blood.

CDR3 in DNA: TGTGCCATCAGTGACTCCTCCAAGGCGGGGGCCACAGATACGCAGTATTTT. This codes for CAISDSSKAGATDTQYF. V is TRBV10-3 and J is TRBJ2-3; possible D gene TRBD2, 7 bases. CDR3 length: 17 amino acids. V lost 3 bases and J lost 2, with 18 bases in between. The V gene's germline CDR1 is ENHRY and CDR2 SYGVKD.